Listed below are T cell receptor beta chains from one sample, sequenced in a study of long-term antiretroviral therapy in people with HIV. The data were produced by immunoSEQ multiplex PCR, yet TCRdb's version contains in-frame clones alone and is incomplete. The profile shows around 23,000 clones, around 81% of them singletons. Sequencing used unsorted PBMCs, obtained at the start of antiretroviral therapy, before treatment. Source of these receptors: a young woman with HIV. Each CDR3 is given with its conserved first and last residue. The order of the fields is V gene, J gene, clone size, D gene, CDR3 DNA, CDR3 protein. D genes are given only for firm matches. Some rows mark clone size as missing; the rest say once, few, many or name a class of expanded clone.

>TRBV11-3|TRBJ2-2|NA|NA
TGTGCCAGCAGCGGTCGCTGGAACGGGGAGCTGTTTTTT
CASSGRWNGELFF
>TRBV25-1|TRBJ2-1|NA|TRBD1
TGTGCCAGCAGTGGCCCGGGACAGGGAACCTACAATGAGCAGTTCTTC
CASSGPGQGTYNEQFF
>TRBV9|TRBJ2-3|NA|NA
TGTGCCAGCAGCGTACTCCCCAGGACAGATACGCAGTATTTT
CASSVLPRTDTQYF
>TRBV10-2|TRBJ2-2|NA|NA
TGCGCCAGCCTCCACTTCGCGAACACCGGGGAGCTGTTTTTT
CASLHFANTGELFF
>TRBV18|TRBJ2-3|NA|TRBD1
TGTGCCAGCTCACCCATTGAGGGGGCCGATACGCAGTATTTT
CASSPIEGADTQYF
>TRBV6-1|TRBJ2-7|few|TRBD1
TGTGCCAGCAGTTGGGACAGGCCCACCTACGAGCAGTACTTC
CASSWDRPTYEQYF
>TRBV6-6|TRBJ2-1|NA|TRBD1
TGTGCCAGCAGTCTTAACAGGGGTTACAATGAGCAGTTCTTC
CASSLNRGYNEQFF
>TRBV2|TRBJ2-5|few|NA
TGTGCCAGCAGTGACCGGGGCCAGGTCGGAGAGACCCAGTACTTC
CASSDRGQVGETQYF
>TRBV2|TRBJ1-1|NA|NA
TGTGCCAGCGGGGTCATGGGGACTGAAGCTTTCTTT
CASGVMGTEAFF
>TRBV18|TRBJ1-1|NA|NA
TGTGCCAGCTCACATTCCTCTAACACTGAAGCTTTCTTT
CASSHSSNTEAFF
>TRBV6-4|TRBJ2-3|NA|NA
TGTGCCAGCAGTGACTCGAAATTAGCTCGGCAGTATTTT
CASSDSKLARQYF
>TRBV28|TRBJ2-1|NA|NA
TGTGCCAGCAGTTCAATGACTAGAGGGCAGTTCTTC
CASSSMTRGQFF
>TRBV2|TRBJ2-2|NA|NA
TGTGCCAGCACAGGGACCGGGGAGCTGTTTTTT
CASTGTGELFF
>TRBV28|TRBJ2-7|few|TRBD2
TGTGCCAGCAGTTTAAGGTTTAGCGGGAGGAACTACGAGCAGTACTTC
CASSLRFSGRNYEQYF
>TRBV30|TRBJ2-2|NA|NA
TGTGCCTGGGGGATCGGAGCCGGGGAGCTGTTTTTT
CAWGIGAGELFF
>TRBV10-2|TRBJ1-2|few|TRBD1
TGCGCCAGCGGAGGAATACAGGGGCCTTCTAACTATGGCTACACCTTC
CASGGIQGPSNYGYTF
>TRBV27|TRBJ1-3|NA|NA
TGTGCCAGCAGTCAAAGTGGGGGAAACACCATATATTTT
CASSQSGGNTIYF
>TRBV6-5|TRBJ2-7|NA|NA
TGTGCCAGCGGGTCGACAGCCTTCTACGAGCAGTACTTC
CASGSTAFYEQYF
>TRBV15|TRBJ2-1|NA|NA
TGTGCCACCAGCAGAGACGGGACCGGGAGCTACAATGAGCAGTTCTTC
CATSRDGTGSYNEQFF
>TRBV5-6|TRBJ2-7|NA|NA
TGTGCCAGCAGCTTGGAGGGCCAGGGCTCCTACGAGCAGTACTTC
CASSLEGQGSYEQYF
>TRBV5-4|TRBJ2-3|NA|NA
TGTGCCAGCAGCTCGGACGCTAGGGCGAGCACAGATACGCAGTATTTT
CASSSDARASTDTQYF
>TRBV7-6|TRBJ1-4|NA|NA
TGTGCCAGCAGCTTAGCGTGGGGGGCCAGACTTGCAACTAATGAAAAACTGTTTTTT
CASSLAWGARLATNEKLFF
>TRBV5-1|TRBJ1-5|NA|NA
TGCGCCAGCAGCTTATCGCCAGGAGAGGTCTTACAGCCCCAGCATTTT
CASSLSPGEVLQPQHF
>TRBV4-2|TRBJ1-3|NA|NA
TGTGCCAGCAGCCAAGAGATGGGCCTCTCTGGAAACACCATATATTTT
CASSQEMGLSGNTIYF
>TRBV25-1|TRBJ1-1|NA|NA
TGTGCCAGCAGTGAATCGGGGTCTGAGGCTGAAGCTTTCTTT
CASSESGSEAEAFF
>TRBV28|TRBJ2-7|NA|TRBD1
TGTGCCAGCAGTTTTAGGGGGACAGCAAATTACGAGCAGTACTTC
CASSFRGTANYEQYF
>TRBV27|TRBJ2-2|few|NA
TGTGCCAGCAGCCTAACCCCGCCCTCCGGGGAGCTGTTTTTT
CASSLTPPSGELFF
>TRBV13|TRBJ1-4|few|NA
TGTGCCAGCAGCCGCGAGGGCGAAAAACTGTTTTTT
CASSREGEKLFF
>TRBV2|TRBJ1-5|large|NA
TGTGCCAGCAGTTGGGGGGCTGGAATGAATCAGCCCCAGCATTTT
CASSWGAGMNQPQHF
>TRBV9|TRBJ1-1|NA|TRBD1
TGTGCCAGCAGCGTAGCGGGACAGGGGGTAGGGTCTGAAGCTTTCTTT
CASSVAGQGVGSEAFF
>TRBV4-1|TRBJ1-1|NA|NA
TGCGCCAGCAGCCAAGATCCCAACACTGAAGCTTTCTTT
CASSQDPNTEAFF
>TRBV7-9|TRBJ1-1|few|NA
TGTGCCAGCAGCCCTTCTGTCTCGGATCCCGAAGCTTTCTTT
CASSPSVSDPEAFF
>TRBV10-3|TRBJ2-2|NA|TRBD1
TGTGCCATCAGTGGGGGCTTACAGGGGCGAGGGTCCGGGGAGCTGTTTTTT
CAISGGLQGRGSGELFF
>TRBV6-5|TRBJ2-6|NA|NA
TGTGCCAGCAGTTACTATTCTGGGGCCAACGTCCTGACTTTC
CASSYYSGANVLTF
>TRBV6-1|TRBJ2-3|NA|NA
TGTGCCAGCAGTTTAAGGGGCGAGACAGATACGCAGTATTTT
CASSLRGETDTQYF
>TRBV4-2|TRBJ1-2|NA|NA
TGTGCCAGCAGCTCACAAAACACAGGCTACACCTTC
CASSSQNTGYTF
>TRBV18|TRBJ1-6|few|NA
TGTGCCAGCTCAGTGGGGCGGGAGAATTCACCCCTCCACTTT
CASSVGRENSPLHF
>TRBV7-3|TRBJ2-7|NA|TRBD2
TGTGCCAGCAGCTACACTAGCGGGGGGCCCTACGAGCAGTACTTC
CASSYTSGGPYEQYF
>TRBV15|TRBJ2-1|NA|TRBD2
TGTGCCACCAGCAGGCGACTGGGGGGGAATGAGCAGTTCTTC
CATSRRLGGNEQFF
>TRBV27|TRBJ2-4|NA|NA
TGTGCCAGCAGTTTAACGGCGGACAGGCGGGGGTTATTGGCCAAAAACATTCAGTACTTC
CASSLTADRRGLLAKNIQYF
>TRBV4-3|TRBJ2-2|few|NA
TGCGCCAGCAGCCCCGTAGACGGTTCGTATTCTTCGGGCACCGGGGAGCTGTTTTTT
CASSPVDGSYSSGTGELFF
>TRBV4-2|TRBJ2-5|NA|TRBD2
TGTGCCAGCAGCCCCGGGACTAGCGGGGGGGCAGAGACCCAGTACTTC
CASSPGTSGGAETQYF
>TRBV7-9|TRBJ1-5|NA|TRBD1
TGTGCCAGCAGTCGACAGGGGGGACAGCCCCAGCATTTT
CASSRQGGQPQHF
>TRBV2|TRBJ1-2|NA|NA
TGTGCCAGCAGTGAATCAGGAACAGGCGGCTATGGCTACACCTTC
CASSESGTGGYGYTF
>TRBV11-2|TRBJ1-3|NA|NA
TGTGCCAGCAGCTTAGACGGTTTTGGAAACACCATATATTTT
CASSLDGFGNTIYF
>TRBV27|TRBJ1-2|NA|NA
TGTGCCAGCAAGGGGGAGGAACCCAATGGCTACACCTTC
CASKGEEPNGYTF
>TRBV7-2|TRBJ2-7|NA|NA
TGTGCCAGCAGATCAAGTGCTATCTACGAGCAGTACTTC
CASRSSAIYEQYF
>TRBV7-9|TRBJ1-2|NA|NA
TGTGCCAGCAGCTTAGGTAGTAAGGGGACGAATTATGGCTACACCTTC
CASSLGSKGTNYGYTF
>TRBV23-1|TRBJ2-7|NA|TRBD2
TGCGCCAGCAAAACTAGCGAGCCCTACGAGCAGTACTTC
CASKTSEPYEQYF
>TRBV29-1|TRBJ2-5|NA|NA
TGCATGGCCTGGGACTTCGAGACCCAGTACTTC
CMAWDFETQYF
>TRBV19|TRBJ2-2|NA|NA
TGTGCCAGTAGTATAACGTCTTGGGCGGGCCGCACCGGGGAGCTGTTTTTT
CASSITSWAGRTGELFF
>TRBV7-9|TRBJ2-5|NA|NA
TGTGCCAGCAGCCTAGAAGCCTGGCAAGAGACCCAGTACTTC
CASSLEAWQETQYF
>TRBV6-5|TRBJ1-6|NA|NA
TGTGCCAGCAGTTACTCAGCGACAGGCTATAATTCACCCCTCCACTTT
CASSYSATGYNSPLHF
>TRBV6-6|TRBJ1-2|NA|NA
TGTGCCAGCAGTACCGGACAGTTCTATGGCTACACCTTC
CASSTGQFYGYTF
>TRBV27|TRBJ1-5|few|NA
TGTGCCAGCAGCCCCAGCACAACCAATCAGCCCCAGCATTTT
CASSPSTTNQPQHF
>TRBV6-6|TRBJ2-5|medium-sized|TRBD2
TGTGCCAGCGCGGGACTAAGCGGTGCGGCAGAGACCCAGTACTTC
CASAGLSGAAETQYF
>TRBV10-1|TRBJ2-7|NA|NA
TGCGCCAGCACCAGTGGAGACGAGCAGTACTTC
CASTSGDEQYF
>TRBV11-3|TRBJ2-3|NA|NA
TGTGCCAGCAGCTCCCCATTCACAGATACGCAGTATTTT
CASSSPFTDTQYF
>TRBV7-9|TRBJ1-1|NA|NA
TGTGCCAGCAGCCCGACGGGAGGGAACACTGAAGCTTTCTTT
CASSPTGGNTEAFF
>TRBV28|TRBJ2-7|NA|NA
TGTGCCAGCAGTTTAGGGACCTACGAGCAGTACTTC
CASSLGTYEQYF